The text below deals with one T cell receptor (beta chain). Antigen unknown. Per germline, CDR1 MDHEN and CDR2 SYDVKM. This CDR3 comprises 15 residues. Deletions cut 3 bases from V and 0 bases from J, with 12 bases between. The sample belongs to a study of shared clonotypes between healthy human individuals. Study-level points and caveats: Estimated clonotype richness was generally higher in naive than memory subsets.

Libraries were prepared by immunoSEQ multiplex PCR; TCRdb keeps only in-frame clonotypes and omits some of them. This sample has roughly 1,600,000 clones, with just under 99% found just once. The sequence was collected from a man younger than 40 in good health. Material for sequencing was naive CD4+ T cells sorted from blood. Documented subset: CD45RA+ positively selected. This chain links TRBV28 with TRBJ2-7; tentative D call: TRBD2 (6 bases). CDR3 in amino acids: CASSLAGSTSYEQYF. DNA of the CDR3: TGTGCCAGCAGTTTGGCGGGATCGACCTCCTACGAGCAGTACTTC. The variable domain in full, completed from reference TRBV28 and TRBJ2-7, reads DVKVTQSSRYLVKRTGEKVFLECVQDMDHENMFWYRQDPGLGLRLIYFSYDVKMKEKGDIPEGYSVSREKKERFSLILESASTNQTSMYLCASSLAGSTSYEQYFGPGTRLTVT.